This T cell receptor (beta chain) derives from a study of blood T cell repertoires in COVID-19. Study-level information: From the United States, Italy and Spain came samples of acute and convalescent COVID-19. From T cells, B-cell-depleted T cells, or PBMCs came the material, which was cDNA or gDNA.

Per the original methods: Researchers report that nucleated cell counts were estimated from reference gene primer amplification. Method: immunoSEQ multiplex PCR; TCRdb's copy keeps in-frame clones and lacks some. V and J calls and clone size are as listed in that table; D and trimming were resolved from the DNA. Here the sample spans about 210,000 clones, around three quarters being singletons. This clone was found once. Trimming cost V 0 bases and J 0 bases, with 12 bases left between them. This CDR3 is 16 amino acids long. CDR1 is LGHNA, CDR2 YSLEER, per germline. The gene calls are TRBV4-3 and TRBJ2-7, with D maybe TRBD1 (6 bases). The source material was peripheral blood. The TCR originated in a woman aged 70-85 years with acute or convalescent COVID-19. The CDR3 nucleotides read TGCGCCAGCAGCCAAGATAGAGGACAGTACTCCTACGAGCAGTACTTC. It specifies CASSQDRGQYSYEQYF.